Each of the 30 T cell receptor beta chains below was sequenced from the same sample in a study of T-cell memory formation after mild COVID-19. A single record per CDR3 protein comes from TCRdb applying MiXCR to the 5' RACE reads. The sample holds more than 100,000 distinct CDR3 sequences; roughly 6% are singletons and the top ten take about 2.2%. Material for sequencing was PBMCs or a T cell subset sorted from them (not recorded which). These receptors all stem from an adult woman who had mild COVID-19 (a few samples of this study predate the infection). Cell type and time point are not known.

The chain joins TRBV20-1 to TRBJ2-7; D call uncertain. V dropped 0 bases and J dropped 2 bases, with 11 bases sitting between them. The CDR3 contains 14 residues. Per the germline V gene, CDR1 is DFQATT and CDR2 is SNEGSKA (reference sequence). CDR3 loop: CSAREPGTPYEQYF. The CDR3 nucleotides read TGCAGTGCTAGAGAGCCAGGAACCCCCTACGAGCAGTACTTC.

The chain combines TRBV6-2 or TRBV6-3 with TRBJ2-3; D remains unclear. The CDR3 has 12 amino acids. V was trimmed by 8 bases and J by 8 bases, leaving 14 bases between them. The V gene's germline CDR1 is MNHEY and CDR2 SVGEGT. In DNA form, the CDR3 reads TGTGCCAGCGGCAGCGCTGGATTTACGCAGTATTTT. Protein sequence: CASGSAGFTQYF.

This clonotype has only a few counts. This chain links TRBV5-4 with TRBJ1-1; no firm D call. The V end was cut by 0 bases, the J end by 8 bases, with 11 bases between. CDR1 and CDR2 (germline): SGHNT, YYREEE (reference sequence). This CDR3 spans 13 amino acids. This CDR3 reads CASSLEQISEAFF. CDR3 sequence (DNA): TGTGCCAGCAGCTTGGAACAGATATCCGAAGCTTTCTTT. Combining the CDR3 with reference TRBV5-4 and TRBJ1-1 gives the whole variable domain ETGVTQSPTHLIKTRGQQVTLRCSSQSGHNTVSWYQQALGQGPQFIFQYYREEENGRGNFPPRFSGLQFPNYSSELNVNALELDDSALYLCASSLEQISEAFFGQGTRLTVV.

This chain uses TRBV3-1 with TRBJ1-2, with a tentative D call TRBD1 (6 bases). The CDR3 is 15 amino acids. V lost 1 base and J lost 4, with 13 bases in between. Germline V gene data show CDR1 as LGHDT and CDR2 as YNNKEL (reference sequence). The chain's CDR3 is CASSQAGTSTYGYTF. CDR3 DNA sequence: TGTGCCAGCAGCCAAGCCGGGACATCAACCTATGGCTACACCTTC. The full variable domain, its missing parts supplied by reference TRBV3-1 and TRBJ1-2, is DTAVSQTPKYLVTQMGNDKSIKCEQNLGHDTMYWYKQDSKKFLKIMFSYNNKELIINETVPNRFSPKSPDKAHLNLHINSLELGDSAVYFCASSQAGTSTYGYTFGSGTRLTVV.

In this sample, this clonotype turned up many times. This chain links TRBV20-1 with TRBJ2-7; the D gene could be TRBD1 or TRBD2 (5 bases each). The CDR3 covers 15 residues. Trimming removed 0 bases at V and 0 bases at J, with 12 bases between. Per germline, CDR1 DFQATT and CDR2 SNEGSKA (reference sequence). For the CDR3, the DNA is TGCAGTGCTAGAGATCTGGCAGGGAGCTCCTACGAGCAGTACTTC. Amino acid sequence: CSARDLAGSSYEQYF.

This clonotype was observed a handful of times. The chain carries TRBV20-1 and TRBJ2-3; TRBD2 aligns across 7 bases. This CDR3 has 15 amino acids. Trimming removed 2 bases from V and 3 bases from J; junction bases left unmatched: 8. Germline V gene data show CDR1 as DFQATT and CDR2 as SNEGSKA (reference sequence). The CDR3 loop reads CSARSSSGNTDTQYF. In DNA form, the CDR3 reads TGCAGTGCTAGATCGTCGAGCGGGAATACAGATACGCAGTATTTT.

The table lists this clonotype with many counts. The rearrangement links TRBV7-3 to TRBJ1-3; unclear D gene. The germline V gene encodes CDR1 SGHTA and CDR2 FQGTGA. This CDR3 is 18 amino acids long. V was pared by 2 bases and J by 0 bases, with 17 bases between. CDR3 in DNA: TGTGCCAGCAGCTTAGAAGGCTGGGGATCATCCTCTGGAAACACCATATATTTT. As protein: CASSLEGWGSSSGNTIYF. Using reference TRBV7-3 and TRBJ1-3 for the parts outside the CDR3, the full variable domain is GAGVSQTPSNKVTEKGKYVELRCDPISGHTALYWYRQSLGQGPEFLIYFQGTGAADDSGLPNDRFFAVRPEGSVSTLKIQRTERGDSAVYLCASSLEGWGSSSGNTIYFGEGSWLTVV.

This clonotype has a count of ten or more. The chain's CDR3 is CASSLGTPRFDEQFF. As DNA, the CDR3 is TGTGCCAGCAGCTTAGGTACCCCGAGGTTTGATGAGCAGTTCTTC. This chain connects TRBV7-2 to TRBJ2-1; D gene uncertain. Between the trimmed V and J ends, which lost 1 base and 8 bases, there was a span of 15 bases. CDR3 length: 15 residues. The germline CDR1 and CDR2 sequences are SGHTA and FQGNSA. The whole variable domain, remainder taken from reference TRBV7-2 and TRBJ2-1, is GAGVSQSPSNKVTEKGKDVELRCDPISGHTALYWYRQSLGQGLEFLIYFQGNSAPDKSGLPSDRFSAERTGGSVSTLTIQRTQQEDSAVYLCASSLGTPRFDEQFFGPGTRLTVL.

In this sample, this clonotype turned up a few times. The chain uses TRBV20-1 and TRBJ2-5, with D perhaps assigned TRBD1 or TRBD2 (5 bases each). From germline, CDR1 is DFQATT and CDR2 SNEGSKA (reference sequence). The CDR3 runs 13 residues. V lost 3 bases and J 4 bases, leaving 12 bases between the germline ends. Here the CDR3 DNA reads TGCAGTGCTAGTAGGGACGGCGGAGAGACCCAGTACTTC. This encodes CSASRDGGETQYF.

This clonotype was observed a few times. The chain employs TRBV14 and TRBJ1-2; the D is unclear. The CDR3 runs to 11 residues. Trimming pared 1 base from V and 8 bases from J, leaving 5 bases between. Germline V CDR1 and CDR2: SGHDN, FVKESK. The CDR3 loop is CASSQVGGYTF. The CDR3 nucleotides are TGTGCCAGCAGCCAAGTCGGGGGCTACACCTTC. The whole variable domain, remainder taken from reference TRBV14 and TRBJ1-2, is EAGVTQFPSHSVIEKGQTVTLRCDPISGHDNLYWYRRVMGKEIKFLLHFVKESKQDESGMPNNRFLAERTGGTYSTLKVQPAELEDSGVYFCASSQVGGYTFGSGTRLTVV.

This clonotype was detected ten times or more. The V call is TRBV15, the J call TRBJ2-3; 7 nucleotides line up with TRBD1. CDR3 size: 14 residues. Germline V gene sequence: CDR1 LNHNV, CDR2 YYDKDF (reference sequence). Trimming at V came to 3 bases and at J to 3 bases, leaving 3 bases not matched to a gene. The CDR3 nucleotides are TGTGCCACCAGCAGGACAGGGTCTACAGATACGCAGTATTTT. Its protein product is CATSRTGSTDTQYF. Full variable domain (rest looked up from reference TRBV15 and TRBJ2-3): DAMVIQNPRYQVTQFGKPVTLSCSQTLNHNVMYWYQQKSSQAPKLLFHYYDKDFNNEADTPDNFQSRRPNTSFCFLDIRSPGLGDTAMYLCATSRTGSTDTQYFGPGTRLTVL.

The table lists this clonotype with a few counts. This chain connects TRBV20-1 to TRBJ2-7, with 9 bases lining up with TRBD2. There are 14 residues in the CDR3. J lost 3 bases, V lost 3 bases, and 6 bases had no gene match. From germline, CDR1 is DFQATT and CDR2 SNEGSKA (reference sequence). For the CDR3, the DNA is TGCAGTGCTAGGGTGAGCGGGGGGAGCTACGAGCAGTACTTC. Its protein product is CSARVSGGSYEQYF.

J is TRBJ2-7 and V is TRBV3-1, with D possibly called TRBD1 or TRBD2 (5 bases each). The CDR3 extends over 15 amino acids. The V gene lost 4 bases and the J gene lost 4 bases, with 17 bases spanning the gap. Germline CDR1 is LGHDT and CDR2 is YNNKEL (reference sequence). CDR3 sequence reads: CASSPGAGSFYEQYF. CDR3 nucleotide sequence: TGTGCCAGCAGCCCCGGGGCAGGGTCTTTTTACGAGCAGTACTTC.

This rearrangement joins TRBV20-1 to TRBJ2-3; D remains unclear. Germline lookup yields CDR1 DFQATT and CDR2 SNEGSKA (reference sequence). Trimming left V 1 base short and J 2 bases short, with 19 bases between. The CDR3 contains 17 residues. CDR3 DNA sequence: TGCAGTGCTAGAGTTAGACCCACCCAAACGTTCACAGATACGCAGTATTTT. Its protein product is CSARVRPTQTFTDTQYF.

At least ten counts were recorded for this clonotype. The chain joins TRBV4-3 to TRBJ2-3, with 8 bases matching TRBD2. This CDR3 region has 15 residues. CDR1 LGHNA and CDR2 YSLEER come from the germline V gene. The J segment lost 5 bases and the V segment lost 1 base, leaving 5 bases of the junction unmatched. DNA of the CDR3: TGCGCCAGCAGCCAAGTAAACGGGAGGGGAGATACGCAGTATTTT. Translation: CASSQVNGRGDTQYF.

This clonotype was counted ten times or more. The genes are TRBV4-2 and TRBJ2-7; 9 positions match TRBD1. This CDR3 is built from 15 residues. Germline CDR1 reads LGHNA; CDR2 reads YNFKEQ. J gave up 3 bases and V 4 bases, and 7 bases lay outside the gene matches. CDR3 sequence: CASSRGTGISYEQYF. DNA of the CDR3: TGTGCCAGCAGCCGGGGGACAGGGATAAGCTACGAGCAGTACTTC.

This clonotype was observed a few times. The chain links TRBV5-5 to TRBJ2-3; possibly TRBD1 for D (5 bases). Per germline, CDR1 SGHKS and CDR2 YYEKEE (reference sequence). Deletions cut 0 bases from V and 4 bases from J, with 12 bases between. The CDR3 is 15 residues long. CDR3 sequence reads: CASSLETLRADTQYF. The DNA of the CDR3 is TGTGCCAGCAGCTTGGAAACCCTCAGGGCAGATACGCAGTATTTT.

This rearrangement joins TRBV7-9 to TRBJ1-4; 10 bases align to TRBD1. The V and J ends lost 7 bases and 7 bases, in that order; junction bases with no gene match: 12. This CDR3 has 16 amino acids. CDR1 SEHNR and CDR2 FQNEAQ come from the germline V gene (reference sequence). In DNA, the CDR3 is TGTGCCAGCACCCTCGAGGGGGGACAGGGGACTGAAAAACTGTTTTTT. It encodes CASTLEGGQGTEKLFF.

This clonotype has only a few counts. This rearrangement joins TRBV7-3 to TRBJ2-5; TRBD2 is a possible D gene (5 bases). V lost 5 bases and J lost 2, with 15 bases in between. From germline, CDR1 is SGHTA and CDR2 FQGTGA. This CDR3 is 15 amino acids long. The CDR3 region is CASSPSYGNQETQYF. The CDR3, as DNA: TGTGCCAGCAGCCCATCGTACGGGAATCAAGAGACCCAGTACTTC. Full variable domain (remainder filled in from reference TRBV7-3 and TRBJ2-5): GAGVSQTPSNKVTEKGKYVELRCDPISGHTALYWYRQSLGQGPEFLIYFQGTGAADDSGLPNDRFFAVRPEGSVSTLKIQRTERGDSAVYLCASSPSYGNQETQYFGPGTRLLVL.

This clonotype appeared a few times. The chain employs TRBV24-1 and TRBJ2-6; the match to TRBD2 covers 14 bases. Germline trimming cut 4 bases from V and 1 base from J; bases unmatched to any gene: 8. The CDR3 consists of 20 residues. CDR1 is KGHDR, CDR2 SFDVKD, per germline. CDR3 loop: CATSDRGTSGRRSGANVLTF. The CDR3 nucleotides read TGTGCCACCAGTGACCGGGGGACTAGCGGGAGAAGGTCTGGGGCCAACGTCCTGACTTTC.

Many counts were recorded for this clonotype. This rearrangement joins TRBV6-5 to TRBJ2-5; 9 bases are shared with TRBD1. V dropped 3 bases and J dropped 1; count of bases not matched to a gene: 6. Germline-derived CDR1 and CDR2 are MNHEY and SVGAGI. The CDR3 has 16 residues. The CDR3 protein is CASSYGGTGRQETQYF. The CDR3, as DNA: TGTGCCAGCAGTTATGGAGGGACAGGGCGCCAAGAGACCCAGTACTTC.

The gene calls are TRBV10-3 and TRBJ1-4; D gene unclear. Germline V lookup: CDR1 ENHRY, CDR2 SYGVKD. V gave up 3 bases and J gave up 7 bases, with 18 bases separating them. This CDR3 has 16 amino acids. DNA of the CDR3: TGTGCCATCAGTGAACATTCGACCTCCCCGGGTGAAAAACTGTTTTTT. This codes for CAISEHSTSPGEKLFF.

The chain uses TRBV12-3 or TRBV12-4 and TRBJ2-5; D perhaps matches TRBD1 (6 bases). The CDR3 extends over 13 amino acids. Deletions cut 3 bases from V and 3 bases from J, with 8 bases between. The CDR3 DNA is TGTGCCAGCAGTTTCAACAGGGAAGAGACCCAGTACTTC. Its protein is CASSFNREETQYF.

This clonotype turned up a few times. This chain uses TRBV2 with TRBJ2-7, with unresolved D. Trimming cost V 7 bases and J 6 bases, with 13 bases left between them. Per germline, CDR1 SNHLY and CDR2 FYNNEI. The CDR3 runs 12 residues. The CDR3 sequence is CASTLETGEQYF. The CDR3 coding sequence is TGTGCCAGCACACTGGAAACGGGCGAGCAGTACTTC.

The chain has TRBV5-1 and TRBJ2-7; the match to TRBD2 covers 12 bases. The germline CDR1 and CDR2 sequences are SGHRS and YFSETQ. CDR3 length equals 17 residues. V lost 4 bases, J lost 1 base, and 9 bases stayed unmatched. The CDR3, as DNA: TGCGCCAGCAGCACCTTGACTAGCGGGAGTCTATCCTACGAGCAGTACTTC. Protein product: CASSTLTSGSLSYEQYF.

This clonotype was counted only a few times. The V call is TRBV7-2, the J call TRBJ2-7; 7 bases are a match to TRBD2. This CDR3 has 15 amino acids. The junction had 16 bases not matched to a gene; V was cut back by 8 bases and J by 6 bases. The germline V gene encodes CDR1 SGHTA and CDR2 FQGNSA. For the CDR3, the DNA is TGTGCCAGCCTGAGTGGGGGTGCGGGAGTGGTCGAGCAGTACTTC. The encoded protein is CASLSGGAGVVEQYF.

Comments on this clonotype: Here the CDR3 omits its conserved ending phenylalanine or tryptophan, so a read error is the likely source. The chain carries TRBV3-1 and TRBJ2-7; D gene uncertain. The CDR3 loop spans 11 amino acids. Germline CDR1 reads LGHDT; CDR2 reads YNNKEL (reference sequence). Deletions cut 1 base from V and 5 bases from J, with 3 bases between. CDR3 bases: TGTGCCAGCAGCCAAGTTCACGAGCAGTACTTA. Residues: CASSQVHEQYL.

The V call is TRBV5-1, the J call TRBJ2-7; TRBD2 agrees at 7 bases. This CDR3 spans 14 amino acids. V lost 4 bases, J lost 6 bases, and 10 bases stayed unmatched. The germline CDR1 and CDR2 sequences are SGHRS and YFSETQ. The CDR3 DNA reads as TGCGCCAGCAGCCACGGGGGGTACGGCTCCGAGCAGTACTTC. This translates into CASSHGGYGSEQYF.

This clonotype was seen many times. The chain recombines TRBV12-3 or TRBV12-4 with TRBJ2-4, with no clear D. V dropped 2 bases and J dropped 7 bases, with 9 bases sitting between them. The CDR3 has 13 amino acids. CDR3 sequence: CASSLKEPNIQYF. In DNA form, the CDR3 reads TGTGCCAGCAGTTTAAAGGAACCCAACATTCAGTACTTC.

In this sample, this clonotype turned up a few times. V is TRBV2 and J is TRBJ1-1, with D unclear. Germline V gene data show CDR1 as SNHLY and CDR2 as FYNNEI. The CDR3 consists of 13 residues. V was trimmed by 7 bases and J by 1 base, leaving 10 bases between them. The CDR3 DNA reads as TGTGCCAGCATCCGAGAGGGGAACACTGAAGCTTTCTTT. Translation: CASIREGNTEAFF.